One and the same sample provided the 23 T cell receptor beta chains below, sequenced in a study of cytomegalovirus exposure and HLA in healthy donors. PCR employed 60 Vbeta and 13 Jbeta primers. The method was immunoSEQ multiplex PCR; TCRdb's version includes in-frame clones alone and lacks a portion of them. The data show over 100,000 clones, about 70% seen once. The sequencing sample was made of PBMCs. The receptors were sampled from a human donor in good health.

This chain uses TRBV28 with TRBJ1-1; D perhaps matches TRBD1 (6 bases). CDR1 is MDHEN and CDR2 is SYDVKM in the germline V gene. The ends were cut back, 4 bases at V and 0 bases at J, with 18 bases in the middle. This CDR3 spans 17 amino acids. The CDR3 region is CASSSQLGGGVNTEAFF. Here the CDR3 DNA reads TGTGCCAGCAGTTCACAGTTAGGGGGGGGCGTGAACACTGAAGCTTTCTTT.

The J gene is TRBJ1-4, the V gene TRBV4-3; D is unresolved. The V and J ends lost 0 bases and 9 bases respectively, with 14 bases between them. The CDR3 contains 15 residues. Germline CDR1 and CDR2: LGHNA and YSLEER. The DNA of the CDR3 is TGCGCCAGCAGCCAAGATTTTTCAGCGGGGAAAAAACTGTTTTTT. Its protein product is CASSQDFSAGKKLFF.

This clone is a singleton in its sample. This chain uses TRBV7-2 with TRBJ1-2, with 9 bases lining up with TRBD1. From germline, CDR1 is SGHTA and CDR2 FQGNSA. The V segment lost 1 base and the J segment 8 bases; nucleotides outside the gene matches: 2. The CDR3 is 13 residues long. The chain's CDR3 is CASSLGTGDGYTF. The CDR3 DNA reads TGTGCCAGCAGCTTAGGGACAGGGGACGGCTACACCTTC.

This clone has a single count. Other DNA sequences in this sample translate to the same CDR3. The DNA of the CDR3 is TGCGCCAGCAGCTTGGGGACTAGCGGGAGACACGAGCAGTACTTC. It encodes CASSLGTSGRHEQYF. V and J are TRBV5-1 and TRBJ2-7; TRBD2 aligns across 13 bases. The trim removed 0 bases at V and 5 bases at J, leaving 2 bases unmatched. This CDR3 region has 15 residues. The germline CDR1 and CDR2 sequences are SGHRS and YFSETQ.

The chain has TRBV28 and TRBJ2-6, with 9 nucleotides matching TRBD2. The germline V gene has CDR1 MDHEN and CDR2 SYDVKM. V dropped 1 base and J dropped 0; count of bases not matched to a gene: 1. This CDR3 is built from 17 residues. The CDR3 loop is CASSLYSGGSGANVLTF. The DNA for the CDR3 is TGTGCCAGCAGTTTATATAGCGGGGGCTCTGGGGCCAACGTCCTGACTTTC.

The chain is built from TRBV27 and TRBJ1-3, with 8 bases identical to TRBD1. Germline values: CDR1 MNHEY, CDR2 SMNVEV (reference sequence). The CDR3 spans 15 residues. V trimming: 5 bases; J trimming: 7 bases; junction bases outside the gene matches: 10. Written as DNA, the CDR3 is TGTGCCAGCAGTATAACCGGGACAGGATCTAACACCATATATTTT. Protein product: CASSITGTGSNTIYF.

V is TRBV5-6 and J is TRBJ2-7; a possible D gene is TRBD1 (5 bases). The germline V gene has CDR1 SGHDT and CDR2 YYEEEE. The CDR3 loop spans 13 amino acids. Trimming pared 10 bases from V and 8 bases from J, leaving 22 bases between. The DNA for the CDR3 is TGTGCCTCTAGAGACAGTAGGAGCCGGAAGCAGTACTTC. The encoded protein is CASRDSRSRKQYF.

The chain has TRBV4-1 and TRBJ2-3; 9 bases are a match to TRBD1. Germline V CDR1 and CDR2: MGHRA, YSYEKL. V lost 4 bases, J lost 0 bases, and 5 bases stayed unmatched. The CDR3 is 16 amino acids. The CDR3 bases are TGCGCCAGCAGCCTCGGACAGGGGACAAGCACAGATACGCAGTATTTT. This encodes CASSLGQGTSTDTQYF.

V is TRBV5-1 and J is TRBJ2-7; 8 bases are a match to TRBD1. Germline V gene lookup returns CDR1 SGHRS and CDR2 YFSETQ. The CDR3 extends over 18 amino acids. V shed 3 bases and J 0 bases; nucleotides not matched to a gene: 14. The CDR3 protein is CASSYALKRTGISYEQYF. In DNA form, the CDR3 reads TGCGCCAGCAGCTACGCACTTAAAAGGACAGGGATCTCCTACGAGCAGTACTTC.

This rearrangement joins TRBV30 to TRBJ1-2; possible D gene TRBD1, 5 bases. The CDR3 has 14 amino acids. CDR1 and CDR2 (germline): GTSNPN, SVGIG (reference sequence). V dropped 7 bases and J dropped 8 bases, with 23 bases sitting between them. This CDR3 reads CASEGKRRTKGYTF. The CDR3 DNA sequence: TGTGCCTCGGAGGGGAAGAGGCGGACTAAGGGCTACACCTTC. Using reference TRBV30 and TRBJ1-2 for the parts outside the CDR3, the full variable domain is SQTIHQWPATLVQPVGSPLSLECTVEGTSNPNLYWYRQAAGRGLQLLFYSVGIGQISSEVPQNLSASRPQDRQFILSSKKLLLSDSGFYLCASEGKRRTKGYTFGSGTRLTVV.

The sample holds one count of this clone. The genes are TRBV5-1 and TRBJ2-5; 7 positions agree with TRBD1. The V gene's germline CDR1 is SGHRS and CDR2 YFSETQ. Trimming took 6 bases from V and 4 from J; bases not matched to a gene: 9. There are 14 residues in the CDR3. CDR3 in DNA: TGCGCCAGCAATTCCCAGGGGGAGAGAGAGACCCAGTACTTC. Protein product: CASNSQGERETQYF. The entire variable domain, with the rest obtained from reference TRBV5-1 and TRBJ2-5, is as follows: KAGVTQTPRYLIKTRGQQVTLSCSPISGHRSVSWYQQTPGQGLQFLFEYFSETQRNKGNFPGRFSGRQFSNSRSEMNVSTLELGDSALYLCASNSQGERETQYFGPGTRLLVL.

The chain is built from TRBV9 and TRBJ2-7; weak D call: TRBD2 (6 bases). Germline V gene sequence: CDR1 SGDLS, CDR2 YYNGEE. The CDR3 has 17 residues. V was shortened by 0 bases and J by 2 bases, with 18 bases between the two germline ends. This CDR3 is CASSVGDGLAATYEQYF. In DNA form, the CDR3 reads TGTGCCAGCAGCGTAGGTGACGGATTAGCGGCTACCTACGAGCAGTACTTC.

The chain joins TRBV2 to TRBJ2-1, with 8 bases identical to TRBD2. Germline CDR1 reads SNHLY; CDR2 reads FYNNEI. V trimming: 7 bases; J trimming: 2 bases; junction bases outside the gene matches: 7. This CDR3 has 15 residues. Here the CDR3 DNA reads TGTGCCAGCAATCTCGGGGGGGTCGCCTACAATGAGCAGTTCTTC. It yields the protein CASNLGGVAYNEQFF. Full variable domain (remainder filled in from reference TRBV2 and TRBJ2-1): EPEVTQTPSHQVTQMGQEVILRCVPISNHLYFYWYRQILGQKVEFLVSFYNNEISEKSEIFDDQFSVERPDGSNFTLKIRSTKLEDSAMYFCASNLGGVAYNEQFFGPGTRLTVL.

The chain employs TRBV28 and TRBJ2-7, with 8 positions matching TRBD2. This CDR3 is 14 amino acids long. With V trimmed by 6 bases and J by 6 bases, 10 bases remained unmatched. Per germline, CDR1 MDHEN and CDR2 SYDVKM. The CDR3 DNA sequence: TGTGCCAGCAGCCTATCGGGACTAGTGGGCGAGCAGTACTTC. Translating gives CASSLSGLVGEQYF. Filled out from reference TRBV28 and TRBJ2-7, the complete variable domain reads DVKVTQSSRYLVKRTGEKVFLECVQDMDHENMFWYRQDPGLGLRLIYFSYDVKMKEKGDIPEGYSVSREKKERFSLILESASTNQTSMYLCASSLSGLVGEQYFGPGTRLTVT.

The chain links TRBV13 to TRBJ1-4; TRBD1 matches 7 bases. The CDR3 is 15 amino acids. Trimming cost V 4 bases and J 8 bases; bases outside gene matches: 10. Germline V lookup: CDR1 PRHDT, CDR2 FYEKMQ (reference sequence). CDR3 DNA sequence: TGTGCCAGCAGCTCCAACAGGGGCGTTGGGGAAAAACTGTTTTTT. Amino acid sequence: CASSSNRGVGEKLFF.

This sequence joins TRBV4-3 and TRBJ2-2; 11 bases map to TRBD1. Germline-derived CDR1 and CDR2 are LGHNA and YSLEER. The CDR3 spans 17 residues. V dropped 0 bases and J dropped 4; count of bases not matched to a gene: 4. CDR3 residues: CASSQDLGTGGTGELFF. In nucleotides, the CDR3 is TGCGCCAGCAGCCAAGATCTTGGGACAGGGGGCACCGGGGAGCTGTTTTTT.

The rearrangement joins TRBV10-3 to TRBJ1-2, with 9 bases lining up with TRBD1. The CDR3 length is 16 residues. V shed 3 bases and J 3 bases; nucleotides not matched to a gene: 8. Germline V lookup: CDR1 ENHRY, CDR2 SYGVKD. CDR3 protein: CAISDLLGTGHYGYTF. CDR3 in DNA: TGTGCCATCAGTGACCTCCTTGGGACAGGGCACTATGGCTACACCTTC.

In this sample, this clone turned up once. The chain links TRBV6-5 to TRBJ2-1, with D uncertain. The CDR3 is made up of 13 amino acids. The germline V gene has CDR1 MNHEY and CDR2 SVGAGI. Trimming took off 9 bases at V and 6 bases at J, with 15 bases between the two ends. The CDR3 sequence: CASSRRRINEQFF. The CDR3 DNA is TGTGCCAGTAGCCGGAGACGTATCAATGAGCAGTTCTTC.

The V call is TRBV12-5, the J call TRBJ2-2; 11 nucleotides agree with TRBD2. V gave up 2 bases and J gave up 0 bases; unmatched junction bases: 23. Germline V gene sequence: CDR1 LGHNT, CDR2 FRNRAP. The CDR3 sequence is 24 residues long. DNA for the CDR3: TGTGCTAGTGGTTTGATCAGTCGAATAGGAACTAGCGGGGGAGGTTACGCGAACACCGGGGAGCTGTTTTTT. Its translation is CASGLISRIGTSGGGYANTGELFF.

Details on this clone: Other DNA variants within this sample encode the same CDR3. This chain links TRBV11-2 with TRBJ1-2; 8 bases line up with TRBD1. The CDR3 covers 13 residues. Germline V gives CDR1 SGHAT, CDR2 FQNNGV. Trimming took 5 bases from V and 2 from J; bases not matched to a gene: 1. The CDR3 is CASSRDRNYGYTF. The CDR3, as DNA: TGTGCCAGCAGCCGGGACAGGAACTATGGCTACACCTTC.

The genes are TRBV15 and TRBJ1-2, with D hard to call. Germline loops: CDR1 LNHNV, CDR2 YYDKDF (reference sequence). The CDR3 is made up of 14 amino acids. V lost 1 base and J 8 bases, leaving 14 bases between the germline ends. CDR3: CATSRGELREGYTF. CDR3 nucleotides: TGTGCCACCAGCAGAGGAGAGCTACGGGAGGGCTACACCTTC.

The chain joins TRBV30 to TRBJ2-2; the D gene is possibly TRBD2 (5 bases). V was clipped by 0 bases and J by 4 bases, with 24 bases between them. The germline V gene encodes CDR1 GTSNPN and CDR2 SVGIG (reference sequence). This CDR3 region has 19 residues. The CDR3 loop is CAWSVTKFSVTVGTGELFF. The CDR3 bases are TGTGCCTGGAGTGTGACTAAATTTTCGGTGACCGTCGGCACCGGGGAGCTGTTTTTT.

V is TRBV7-2 and J is TRBJ1-2; unclear D gene. In germline, CDR1 is SGHTA, CDR2 FQGNSA. The CDR3 is made up of 13 amino acids. The germline V and J ends were trimmed by 1 base and 6 bases, with 9 bases remaining between them. The CDR3, as DNA: TGTGCCAGCAGCTTAGAAGGGAGGGATGGCTACACCTTC. It translates to CASSLEGRDGYTF. Variable domain in full (rest from reference TRBV7-2 and TRBJ1-2): GAGVSQSPSNKVTEKGKDVELRCDPISGHTALYWYRQSLGQGLEFLIYFQGNSAPDKSGLPSDRFSAERTGGSVSTLTIQRTQQEDSAVYLCASSLEGRDGYTFGSGTRLTVV.